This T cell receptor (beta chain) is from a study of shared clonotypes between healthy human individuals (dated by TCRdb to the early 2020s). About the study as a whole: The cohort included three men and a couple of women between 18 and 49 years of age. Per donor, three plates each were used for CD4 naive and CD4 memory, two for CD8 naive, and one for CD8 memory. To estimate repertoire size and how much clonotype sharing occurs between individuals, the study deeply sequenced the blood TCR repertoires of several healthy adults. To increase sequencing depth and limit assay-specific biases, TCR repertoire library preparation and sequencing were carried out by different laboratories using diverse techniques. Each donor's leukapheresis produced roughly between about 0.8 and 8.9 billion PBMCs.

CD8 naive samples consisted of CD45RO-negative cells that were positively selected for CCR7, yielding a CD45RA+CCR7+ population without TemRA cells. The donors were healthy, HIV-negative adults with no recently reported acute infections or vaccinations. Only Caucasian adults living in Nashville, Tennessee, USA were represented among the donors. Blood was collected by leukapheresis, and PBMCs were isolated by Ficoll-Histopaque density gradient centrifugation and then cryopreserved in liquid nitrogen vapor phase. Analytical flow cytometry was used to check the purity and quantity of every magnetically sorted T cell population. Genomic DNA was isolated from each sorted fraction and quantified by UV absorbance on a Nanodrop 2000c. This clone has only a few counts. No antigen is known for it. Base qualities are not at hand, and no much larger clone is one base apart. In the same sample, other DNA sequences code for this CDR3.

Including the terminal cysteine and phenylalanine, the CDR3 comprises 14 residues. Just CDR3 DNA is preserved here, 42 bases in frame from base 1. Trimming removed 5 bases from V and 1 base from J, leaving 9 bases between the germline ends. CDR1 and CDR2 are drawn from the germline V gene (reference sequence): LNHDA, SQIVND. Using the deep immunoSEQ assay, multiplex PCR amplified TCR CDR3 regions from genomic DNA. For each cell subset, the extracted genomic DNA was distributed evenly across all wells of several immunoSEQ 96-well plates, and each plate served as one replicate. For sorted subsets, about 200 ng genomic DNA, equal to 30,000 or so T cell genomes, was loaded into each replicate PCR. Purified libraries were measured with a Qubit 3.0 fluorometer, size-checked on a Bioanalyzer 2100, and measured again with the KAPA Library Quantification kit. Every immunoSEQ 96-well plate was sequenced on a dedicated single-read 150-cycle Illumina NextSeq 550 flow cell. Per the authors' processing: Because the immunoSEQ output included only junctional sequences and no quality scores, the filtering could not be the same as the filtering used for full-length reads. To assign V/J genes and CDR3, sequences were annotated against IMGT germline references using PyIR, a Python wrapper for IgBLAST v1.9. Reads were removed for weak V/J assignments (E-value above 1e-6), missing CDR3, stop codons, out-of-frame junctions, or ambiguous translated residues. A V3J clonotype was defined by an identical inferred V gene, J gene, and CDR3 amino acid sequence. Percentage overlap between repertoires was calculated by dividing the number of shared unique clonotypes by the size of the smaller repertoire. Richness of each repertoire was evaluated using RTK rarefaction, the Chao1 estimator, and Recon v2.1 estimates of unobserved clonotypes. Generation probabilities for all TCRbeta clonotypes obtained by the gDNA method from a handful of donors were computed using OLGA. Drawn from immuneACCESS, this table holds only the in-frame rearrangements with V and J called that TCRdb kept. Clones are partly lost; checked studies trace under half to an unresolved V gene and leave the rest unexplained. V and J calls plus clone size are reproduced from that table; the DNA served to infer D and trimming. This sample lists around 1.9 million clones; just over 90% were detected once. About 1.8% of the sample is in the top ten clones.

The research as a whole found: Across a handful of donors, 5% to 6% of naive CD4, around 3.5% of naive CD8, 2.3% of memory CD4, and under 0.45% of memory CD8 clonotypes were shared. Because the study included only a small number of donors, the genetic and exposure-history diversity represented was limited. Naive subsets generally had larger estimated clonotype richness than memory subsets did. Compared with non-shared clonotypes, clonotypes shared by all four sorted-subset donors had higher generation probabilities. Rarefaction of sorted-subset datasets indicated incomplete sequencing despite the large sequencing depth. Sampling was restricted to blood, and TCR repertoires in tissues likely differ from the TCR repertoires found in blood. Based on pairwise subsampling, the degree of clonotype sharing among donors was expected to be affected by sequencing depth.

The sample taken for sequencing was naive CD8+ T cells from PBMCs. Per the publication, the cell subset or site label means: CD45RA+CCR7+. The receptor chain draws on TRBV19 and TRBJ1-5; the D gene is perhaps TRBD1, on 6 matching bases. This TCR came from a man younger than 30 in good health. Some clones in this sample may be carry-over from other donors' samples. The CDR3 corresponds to CASSGQGSNQPQHF. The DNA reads TGTGCCAGTAGTGGGCAGGGGAGCAATCAGCCCCAGCATTTT. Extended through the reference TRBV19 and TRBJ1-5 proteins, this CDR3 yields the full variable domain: DGGITQSPKYLFRKEGQNVTLSCEQNLNHDAMYWYRQDPGQGLRLIYYSQIVNDFQKGDIAEGYSVSREKKESFPLTVTSAQKNPTAFYLCASSGQGSNQPQHFGDGTRLSIL.